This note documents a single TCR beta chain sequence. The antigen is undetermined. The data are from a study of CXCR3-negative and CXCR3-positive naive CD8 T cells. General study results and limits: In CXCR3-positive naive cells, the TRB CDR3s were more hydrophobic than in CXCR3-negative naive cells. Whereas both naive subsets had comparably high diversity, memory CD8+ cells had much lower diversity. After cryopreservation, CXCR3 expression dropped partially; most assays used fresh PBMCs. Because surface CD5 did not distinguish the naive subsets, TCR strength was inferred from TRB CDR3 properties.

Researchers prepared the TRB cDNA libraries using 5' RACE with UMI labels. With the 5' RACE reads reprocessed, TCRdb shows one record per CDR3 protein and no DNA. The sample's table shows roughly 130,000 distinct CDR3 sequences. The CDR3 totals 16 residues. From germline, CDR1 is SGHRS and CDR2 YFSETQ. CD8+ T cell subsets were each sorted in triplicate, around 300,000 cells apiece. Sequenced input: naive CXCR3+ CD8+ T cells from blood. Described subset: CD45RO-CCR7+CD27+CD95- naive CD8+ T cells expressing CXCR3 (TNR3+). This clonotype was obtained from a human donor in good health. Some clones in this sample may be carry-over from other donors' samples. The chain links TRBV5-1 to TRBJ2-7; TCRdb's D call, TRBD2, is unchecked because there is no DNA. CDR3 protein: CASSLGLAGGLYEQYF. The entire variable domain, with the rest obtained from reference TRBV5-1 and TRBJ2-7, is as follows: KAGVTQTPRYLIKTRGQQVTLSCSPISGHRSVSWYQQTPGQGLQFLFEYFSETQRNKGNFPGRFSGRQFSNSRSEMNVSTLELGDSALYLCASSLGLAGGLYEQYFGPGTRLTVT.